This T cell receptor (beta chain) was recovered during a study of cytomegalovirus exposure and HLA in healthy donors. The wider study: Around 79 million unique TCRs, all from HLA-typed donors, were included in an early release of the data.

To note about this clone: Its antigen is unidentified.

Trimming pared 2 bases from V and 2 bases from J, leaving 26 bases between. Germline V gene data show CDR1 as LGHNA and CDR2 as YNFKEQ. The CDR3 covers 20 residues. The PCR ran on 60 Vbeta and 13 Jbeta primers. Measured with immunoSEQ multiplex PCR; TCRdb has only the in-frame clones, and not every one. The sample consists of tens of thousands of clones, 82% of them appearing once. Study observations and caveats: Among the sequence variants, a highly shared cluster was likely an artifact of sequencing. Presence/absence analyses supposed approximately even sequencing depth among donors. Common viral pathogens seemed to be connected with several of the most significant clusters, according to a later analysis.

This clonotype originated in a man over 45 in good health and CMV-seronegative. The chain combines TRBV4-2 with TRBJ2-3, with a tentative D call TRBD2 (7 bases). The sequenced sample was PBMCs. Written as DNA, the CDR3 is TGTGCCAGCAGCCAATACCAGGGGAGCGGGGAGGGAGGGTTCACAGATACGCAGTATTTT. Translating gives CASSQYQGSGEGGFTDTQYF.